The 30 T cell receptor beta chains in this list originate from one sample, sequenced in a study of blood T cell repertoires in COVID-19. The repertoire was sequenced with immunoSEQ multiplex PCR; TCRdb's copy has only in-frame clones and lacks some. Counted here are about 120,000 clones, around 90% occurring once; the ten biggest clones make up roughly 4%. The specimen sequenced was peripheral blood. The receptors shown here come from a woman aged 55-70 years with COVID-19, enrolled during active disease.

With respect to this clone: The junction departs from the called germline gene at one end, perhaps through a read error. V is TRBV4-3 and J is TRBJ1-2, with TRBD1 identical over 8 bases. The CDR3 totals 14 residues. Per the germline V gene, CDR1 is LGHNA and CDR2 is YSLEER. In DNA form, the CDR3 reads TGCACCAGCAGCCAGAACAGGGGGATGAGTGGCTACACCTTC. Translating gives CTSSQNRGMSGYTF.

This chain connects TRBV5-4 to TRBJ2-1, with a possible D match to TRBD2 (6 bases). The CDR3 totals 19 residues. Per the germline V gene, CDR1 is SGHNT and CDR2 is YYREEE (reference sequence). Trimming left V 3 bases short and J 4 bases short, with 26 bases between. This chain's CDR3 is CASSSRRLGVGPKYNEQFF. CDR3 nucleotides: TGTGCCAGCAGCTCCCGGAGACTAGGGGTGGGCCCAAAATACAATGAGCAGTTCTTC.

This chain links TRBV4-3 with TRBJ1-1; D gene ambiguous. The CDR3 runs 15 residues. Germline lookup yields CDR1 LGHNA and CDR2 YSLEER. The V end lost 4 bases, the J end lost 1 base, and 13 bases lay between the germline ends. CDR3 residues: CASSLVPGGNTEAFF. The CDR3 DNA reads as TGCGCCAGCAGCCTCGTTCCGGGAGGGAACACTGAAGCTTTCTTT.

The V call is TRBV5-1, the J call TRBJ2-5; D unresolved. In germline, CDR1 is SGHRS, CDR2 YFSETQ. The CDR3 sequence is 13 residues long. The germline V and J ends were trimmed by 2 bases and 1 base, with 6 bases remaining between them. CDR3 protein: CASSFNTQETQYF. The CDR3 DNA is TGCGCCAGCAGCTTTAACACCCAAGAGACCCAGTACTTC.

V is TRBV4-2 and J is TRBJ1-1; no clear D gene. CDR1 LGHNA and CDR2 YNFKEQ come from the germline V gene. V lost 1 base and J lost 0, with 6 bases in between. The CDR3 runs 14 residues. The CDR3 loop is CASSQAGVNTEAFF. In DNA, the CDR3 is TGTGCCAGCAGCCAAGCAGGTGTGAACACTGAAGCTTTCTTT.

The rearrangement uses TRBV7-9 and TRBJ1-1, with TRBD1 as a possible D gene (5 bases). CDR1 and CDR2 (germline): SEHNR, FQNEAQ (reference sequence). V dropped 5 bases and J dropped 1 base, with 14 bases sitting between them. CDR3 length: 15 residues. CDR3 protein: CASSGYRSRNTEAFF. CDR3 coding DNA: TGTGCCAGCAGCGGCTACAGGAGCAGGAACACTGAAGCTTTCTTT.

This clone was seen a single time. This chain connects TRBV7-2 to TRBJ1-5; 8 nucleotides line up with TRBD1. The CDR3 is 15 amino acids. V lost 5 bases and J lost 2; bases outside the gene matches: 5. CDR1 is SGHTA, CDR2 FQGNSA, per germline. The CDR3 protein is CASSRTGTGNQPQHF. CDR3 in DNA: TGTGCCAGCAGCCGGACAGGGACTGGCAATCAGCCCCAGCATTTT.

In DNA form, the CDR3 reads TGTGCCAGTAGTACCACAGGGGGATCGGGACAGCCCCAGCATTTT. Encoded protein: CASSTTGGSGQPQHF. The V and J genes are TRBV19 and TRBJ1-5; TRBD1 matches at 8 bases. The J segment lost 7 bases and the V segment lost 4 bases, leaving 9 bases of the junction unmatched. CDR3 size: 15 residues. The germline CDR1 and CDR2 sequences are LNHDA and SQIVND (reference sequence).

The CDR3 spells CASSIAAGQGRDEQFF. The CDR3 nucleotides read TGTGCCAGTAGTATCGCGGCGGGACAGGGGAGGGATGAGCAGTTCTTC. This chain joins TRBV19 and TRBJ2-1; 10 positions match TRBD1. This CDR3 has 16 amino acids. J gave up 8 bases and V 3 bases, and 10 bases lay outside the gene matches. Germline CDR1 is LNHDA and CDR2 is SQIVND (reference sequence).

J is TRBJ1-5 and V is TRBV6-2 or TRBV6-3; D is perhaps TRBD1 (5 bases). Germline V CDR1 and CDR2: MNHEY, SVGEGT. This CDR3 contains 12 residues. Trimming removed 5 bases at V and 6 bases at J, with 8 bases between. The CDR3 coding sequence is TGTGCCAGCAGTCAGGGTGGTCAGCCCCAGCATTTT. Protein: CASSQGGQPQHF.

Details on this clone: Other DNA sequences within the sample encode an identical CDR3. The CDR3 reads CASSPGHRNTEAFF. In DNA form, the CDR3 reads TGTGCCAGTAGCCCCGGACACAGGAACACTGAAGCTTTCTTT. This sequence joins TRBV9 and TRBJ1-1, with D possibly being TRBD1 (5 bases). Between the trimmed V and J ends, which lost 8 bases and 1 base, there was a span of 15 bases. The CDR3 sequence is 14 residues long. Looked up from germline, CDR1 is SGDLS and CDR2 is YYNGEE.

V and J are TRBV5-1 and TRBJ1-1; 7 bases are shared with TRBD1. Germline lookup yields CDR1 SGHRS and CDR2 YFSETQ. This CDR3 comprises 14 residues. Germline trimming cut 2 bases from V and 6 bases from J; bases unmatched to any gene: 7. The CDR3 sequence: CASSFDRARAEAFF. The CDR3 DNA reads TGCGCCAGCAGCTTTGACAGGGCGAGGGCTGAAGCTTTCTTT. Using reference TRBV5-1 and TRBJ1-1 for the parts outside the CDR3, the full variable domain is KAGVTQTPRYLIKTRGQQVTLSCSPISGHRSVSWYQQTPGQGLQFLFEYFSETQRNKGNFPGRFSGRQFSNSRSEMNVSTLELGDSALYLCASSFDRARAEAFFGQGTRLTVV.

This clone was found once. This chain uses TRBV6-2 or TRBV6-3 with TRBJ1-3; D possibly corresponds to TRBD1 (6 bases). V dropped 4 bases and J dropped 9 bases, with 22 bases sitting between them. The CDR3 is 16 amino acids. The germline CDR1 and CDR2 sequences are MNHEY and SVGEGT. The CDR3: CASSFSTGVSLGTIYF. CDR3 in DNA: TGTGCCAGCAGTTTCTCGACAGGTGTTTCTCTCGGCACCATATATTTT.

This chain connects TRBV19 to TRBJ2-3, with TRBD2 as a possible D gene (5 bases). Trimming pared 3 bases from V and 4 bases from J, leaving 14 bases between. The CDR3 contains 15 residues. In germline, CDR1 is LNHDA, CDR2 SQIVND (reference sequence). CDR3 protein: CASSITTRAADTQYF. The DNA of the CDR3 is TGTGCCAGTAGTATTACCACTAGGGCTGCAGATACGCAGTATTTT.

The chain employs TRBV3-1 (or the pseudogene TRBV3-2) and TRBJ2-3; 8 bases fit TRBD2. The CDR3 length is 15 residues. V lost 0 bases to trimming and J lost 7 bases; unmatched junction nucleotides: 6. The germline V gene encodes CDR1 LGHDT and CDR2 YNNKEL (reference sequence). CDR3 loop: CASSQDLASGYTQYF. In nucleotides, the CDR3 is TGTGCCAGCAGCCAAGATTTGGCTAGCGGGTATACGCAGTATTTT.

This sequence joins TRBV19 and TRBJ1-5; 10 bases align to TRBD1. The trim removed 6 bases at V and 7 bases at J, leaving 9 bases unmatched. The CDR3 runs to 15 residues. Germline V gene data show CDR1 as LNHDA and CDR2 as SQIVND (reference sequence). The CDR3 is CASSTGTGEGQPQHF. The CDR3 region has the DNA TGTGCCAGTAGCACCGGGACAGGGGAAGGACAGCCCCAGCATTTT. Supplemented by reference TRBV19 and TRBJ1-5, the full variable domain reads DGGITQSPKYLFRKEGQNVTLSCEQNLNHDAMYWYRQDPGQGLRLIYYSQIVNDFQKGDIAEGYSVSREKKESFPLTVTSAQKNPTAFYLCASSTGTGEGQPQHFGDGTRLSIL.

The chain joins TRBV7-2 to TRBJ1-3, with 7 bases that match TRBD1. CDR1 is SGHTA, CDR2 FQGNSA, per germline. This CDR3 spans 14 amino acids. The junction had 7 bases not matched to a gene; V was cut back by 5 bases and J by 6 bases. CDR3 DNA sequence: TGTGCCAGCAGCGTACAGGGGTTGGCAAACACCATATATTTT. Translation gives CASSVQGLANTIYF. Based on the CDR3 plus reference TRBV7-2 and TRBJ1-3, the full variable domain is GAGVSQSPSNKVTEKGKDVELRCDPISGHTALYWYRQSLGQGLEFLIYFQGNSAPDKSGLPSDRFSAERTGGSVSTLTIQRTQQEDSAVYLCASSVQGLANTIYFGEGSWLTVV.

The chain has TRBV7-2 and TRBJ1-4; no firm D call. Germline V lookup: CDR1 SGHTA, CDR2 FQGNSA. The V end was cut by 8 bases, the J end by 3 bases, with 7 bases between. The length of the CDR3 is 12 residues. The CDR3 region has the DNA TGTGCCAGCGAGGCGGCTAATGAAAAACTGTTTTTT. Amino acid sequence: CASEAANEKLFF.

This clone was picked up one time. The CDR3 here is CASSFRTAEDNEQFF. CDR3 nucleotide sequence: TGCGCCAGCAGCTTTAGGACAGCTGAGGACAATGAGCAGTTCTTC. The rearrangement joins TRBV5-1 to TRBJ2-1; weak D call: TRBD1 (6 bases). Trimming took off 2 bases at V and 5 bases at J, with 14 bases between the two ends. The CDR3 length is 15 residues. Germline CDR1 and CDR2: SGHRS and YFSETQ.

The chain joins TRBV10-2 to TRBJ1-5, with D maybe TRBD1 (6 bases). The length of the CDR3 is 13 residues. V shed 6 bases and J shed 4 bases, with 10 bases lying between them. In germline, CDR1 is WSHSY, CDR2 SAAADI. This CDR3 is CASSGDRNQPQHF. The CDR3 DNA reads as TGCGCCAGCAGCGGAGACAGGAATCAGCCCCAGCATTTT.

The genes are TRBV5-1 and TRBJ1-6; TRBD1 aligns across 9 bases. In germline, CDR1 is SGHRS, CDR2 YFSETQ. V lost 3 bases to trimming and J lost 6 bases; unmatched junction nucleotides: 4. There are 15 residues in the CDR3. CDR3 coding DNA: TGCGCCAGCAGCTGGACAGGGGACCTTAATTCACCCCTCCACTTT. This sequence encodes CASSWTGDLNSPLHF.

V and J are TRBV6-5 and TRBJ2-1, with TRBD2 matching over 10 bases. Germline CDR1 is MNHEY and CDR2 is SVGAGI. The CDR3 totals 15 residues. J gave up 6 bases and V 7 bases, and 9 bases lay outside the gene matches. This chain's CDR3 is CASKLVSGGANEQFF. The CDR3 DNA is TGTGCCAGCAAATTAGTAAGCGGGGGGGCCAATGAGCAGTTCTTC.

This clone was seen a handful of times. A read error may account for a junction end that differs from germline. V is TRBV12-3 or TRBV12-4 and J is TRBJ2-7; 10 bases are a match to TRBD1. There are 13 residues in the CDR3. CDR3: CASSFGRDRGEHF. The DNA of the CDR3 is TGTGCCAGCAGTTTTGGCCGGGACAGGGGTGAGCACTTC.

V gene TRBV12-5 combines with J gene TRBJ2-1; 7 nucleotides match TRBD1. Trimming cost V 4 bases and J 4 bases; bases outside gene matches: 7. Germline lookup yields CDR1 LGHNT and CDR2 FRNRAP. This CDR3 comprises 15 residues. CDR3 sequence: CASGWERQGYNEQFF. DNA for the CDR3: TGTGCTAGTGGTTGGGAGCGACAGGGATACAATGAGCAGTTCTTC. The full variable domain, its missing parts supplied by reference TRBV12-5 and TRBJ2-1, is DARVTQTPRHKVTEMGQEVTMRCQPILGHNTVFWYRQTMMQGLELLAYFRNRAPLDDSGMPKDRFSAEMPDATLATLKIQPSEPRDSAVYFCASGWERQGYNEQFFGPGTRLTVL.

The chain couples TRBV5-1 to TRBJ2-7; 9 bases are a match to TRBD1. V shed 0 bases, J shed 6 bases, and the junction held 10 bases outside the gene matches. Per germline, CDR1 SGHRS and CDR2 YFSETQ. This CDR3 spans 16 amino acids. DNA for the CDR3: TGCGCCAGCAGCTTGGTGGGACAGGGCTCCCTTGGCGAGCAGTACTTC. Protein: CASSLVGQGSLGEQYF. The full variable domain, completed using reference TRBV5-1 and TRBJ2-7, is KAGVTQTPRYLIKTRGQQVTLSCSPISGHRSVSWYQQTPGQGLQFLFEYFSETQRNKGNFPGRFSGRQFSNSRSEMNVSTLELGDSALYLCASSLVGQGSLGEQYFGPGTRLTVT.

This chain links TRBV27 with TRBJ1-5, with D perhaps TRBD1 (5 bases). The CDR3 contains 16 residues. Per germline, CDR1 MNHEY and CDR2 SMNVEV (reference sequence). Trimming removed 4 bases from V and 6 bases from J, with 19 bases in between. CDR3 DNA sequence: TGTGCCAGCAGTTCTGGCGGGGGGTGGGCTAGTCAGCCCCAGCATTTT. Translated, it gives CASSSGGGWASQPQHF.

This clone was counted once. This sequence joins TRBV7-2 and TRBJ2-3, with 8 bases identical to TRBD1. V shed 6 bases, J shed 11 bases, and the junction held 13 bases outside the gene matches. The CDR3 length is 14 residues. Germline V gene sequence: CDR1 SGHTA, CDR2 FQGNSA. The CDR3 loop reads CASSHDRGPRGQYF. The CDR3 DNA follows: TGTGCCAGCAGTCATGACAGGGGCCCCCGGGGGCAGTATTTT.

This sequence joins TRBV7-2 and TRBJ2-5; TRBD2 aligns across 7 bases. The CDR3 sequence is 17 residues long. Trimming cost V 4 bases and J 1 base; bases outside gene matches: 12. The germline gives CDR1 SGHTA, CDR2 FQGNSA. For the CDR3, the DNA is TGTGCCAGCAGCTCGCGGGCTGGGACGGGGGGCCAAGAGACCCAGTACTTC. Translating gives CASSSRAGTGGQETQYF. Complete variable domain (other parts from reference TRBV7-2 and TRBJ2-5): GAGVSQSPSNKVTEKGKDVELRCDPISGHTALYWYRQSLGQGLEFLIYFQGNSAPDKSGLPSDRFSAERTGGSVSTLTIQRTQQEDSAVYLCASSSRAGTGGQETQYFGPGTRLLVL.

This rearrangement joins TRBV20-1 to TRBJ1-1; 8 bases agree with TRBD1. The CDR3 contains 11 residues. CDR1 DFQATT and CDR2 SNEGSKA come from the germline V gene (reference sequence). V gave up 6 bases and J gave up 7 bases; unmatched junction bases: 4. CDR3 in DNA: TGCAGTGCAAGGACAGGGAGTGAAGCTTTCTTT. Protein: CSARTGSEAFF.

The chain has TRBV27 and TRBJ1-6; perhaps TRBD1 as D (6 bases). The CDR3 spans 16 residues. Germline V gene lookup returns CDR1 MNHEY and CDR2 SMNVEV (reference sequence). V was clipped by 4 bases and J by 10 bases, with 20 bases between them. The DNA of the CDR3 is TGTGCCAGCAGTTCCCCCGGGCTGGACAGCGTCTCACCCCTCCACTTT. Translation: CASSSPGLDSVSPLHF.